These T cell receptor beta chains were read from a single sample in a study of OX40 agonist ivuxolimab in advanced cancers. The table came from immunoSEQ multiplex PCR; TCRdb's copy has only in-frame clones and leaves some out. Here the sample spans more than 50,000 clones, 85% being singletons. This specimen consisted of CD4+ or CD8+ T cells sorted from blood, obtained in a trial of the OX40 agonist ivuxolimab. These receptors came from an adult with an advanced solid tumor such as melanoma, head and neck, liver or kidney cancer. Each CDR3 is given with its conserved first and last residue. The order of the fields is clone size, J gene, V gene, D gene, CDR3 DNA, CDR3 protein. A D gene is named only where the DNA matches it firmly. Clone size, where shown, is once, few, many, or a class for clones that have expanded.

clone_size: .
j_call: TRBJ1-5
v_call: TRBV28
d_call: .
cdr3_nt: TGTGCCAGCAGTTTATTAGGTCAGCCCCAGCATTTT
cdr3_aa: CASSLLGQPQHF

clone_size: .
j_call: TRBJ2-1
v_call: TRBV14
d_call: .
cdr3_nt: TGTGCCAGCAGCCCCTCCGAATGGTCAGAGCAGTTCTTC
cdr3_aa: CASSPSEWSEQFF

clone_size: .
j_call: TRBJ2-5
v_call: TRBV29-1
d_call: TRBD1
cdr3_nt: TGCAGCGTGGCCGACAGGGGAGGAGAGACCCAGTACTTC
cdr3_aa: CSVADRGGETQYF

clone_size: .
j_call: TRBJ2-1
v_call: TRBV6-1
d_call: .
cdr3_nt: TGTGCCAGCAGTGAAGAAAGGGTAAGGGGCAATGAGCAGTTCTTC
cdr3_aa: CASSEERVRGNEQFF

clone_size: once
j_call: TRBJ2-2
v_call: TRBV28
d_call: TRBD2
cdr3_nt: TGTGCCAGCAGTACGGGGGGAGAGACCGGGGAGCTGTTTTTT
cdr3_aa: CASSTGGETGELFF

clone_size: .
j_call: TRBJ2-1
v_call: TRBV6-4
d_call: TRBD2
cdr3_nt: TGTGCCAGCAGTGACTCGACTAGCGGGAGCAATGAGCAGTTCTTC
cdr3_aa: CASSDSTSGSNEQFF

clone_size: .
j_call: TRBJ1-4
v_call: TRBV7-9
d_call: .
cdr3_nt: TGTGCCAGCACCTTAGGACTGCTTAATGAAAAACTGTTTTTT
cdr3_aa: CASTLGLLNEKLFF

clone_size: .
j_call: TRBJ1-4
v_call: TRBV18
d_call: TRBD1
cdr3_nt: TGTGCCAGCTCATCCTACAGGGGAGTTCGCGAAAAACTGTTTTTT
cdr3_aa: CASSSYRGVREKLFF

clone_size: .
j_call: TRBJ2-7
v_call: TRBV19
d_call: .
cdr3_nt: TGTGCCAGTAGTATAGCCCCAGGGAGATCCTACGAGCAGTACTTC
cdr3_aa: CASSIAPGRSYEQYF

clone_size: .
j_call: TRBJ2-7
v_call: TRBV4-1
d_call: TRBD2
cdr3_nt: TGCGCCAGCAGCCAAGATCCGGGCGGGAGGGGTTCCTACGAGCAGTACTTC
cdr3_aa: CASSQDPGGRGSYEQYF

clone_size: .
j_call: TRBJ2-7
v_call: TRBV19
d_call: TRBD2
cdr3_nt: TGTGCCAGTAGGCAGCAGGGCGTGGGACTAGACTACGAGCAGTACTTC
cdr3_aa: CASRQQGVGLDYEQYF

clone_size: once
j_call: TRBJ1-5
v_call: TRBV4-1
d_call: .
cdr3_nt: TGCGCCAGCAGCCAAGTAGGGGGGCGGGGAGGGAGAGCCCAGCATTTT
cdr3_aa: CASSQVGGRGGRAQHF

clone_size: few
j_call: TRBJ2-5
v_call: TRBV18
d_call: TRBD2
cdr3_nt: TGTGCCAGCTCACCACCGGCGGGGGGAGGCGAAGCGGTATATGTAGGAGAGACCCAGTACTTC
cdr3_aa: CASSPPAGGGEAVYVGETQYF

clone_size: .
j_call: TRBJ1-6
v_call: TRBV28
d_call: .
cdr3_nt: TGTGCCAGCGGTAGCTCCTATAATTCACCCCTCCACTTT
cdr3_aa: CASGSSYNSPLHF

clone_size: .
j_call: TRBJ1-2
v_call: TRBV6-5
d_call: TRBD1
cdr3_nt: TGTGCCAGCAGTCTAGGACAGGGGGCAGATGGCTACACCTTC
cdr3_aa: CASSLGQGADGYTF

clone_size: .
j_call: TRBJ2-1
v_call: TRBV6-1
d_call: TRBD1
cdr3_nt: TGTGCCAGCCACGGACAGGGAGTGGGGTTCTTC
cdr3_aa: CASHGQGVGFF

clone_size: .
j_call: TRBJ1-6
v_call: TRBV5-6
d_call: .
cdr3_nt: TGTGCCAGCAGCTTGTCAGGACCTGGGGGTTCACCCCTCCACTTT
cdr3_aa: CASSLSGPGGSPLHF

clone_size: few
j_call: TRBJ1-6
v_call: TRBV4-3
d_call: .
cdr3_nt: TGCGCCAGCCGTCAACAGGCGAGCTCCTATAATTCACCCCTCCACTTT
cdr3_aa: CASRQQASSYNSPLHF

clone_size: .
j_call: TRBJ2-7
v_call: TRBV18
d_call: .
cdr3_nt: TGTGCCAGCTCCCCCCTCGCAGGACCCTACGAGCAGTACTTC
cdr3_aa: CASSPLAGPYEQYF

clone_size: .
j_call: TRBJ2-3
v_call: TRBV11-2
d_call: .
cdr3_nt: TGTGCCAGCAGCCTTTCTGAGGATACGCAGTATTTT
cdr3_aa: CASSLSEDTQYF

clone_size: .
j_call: TRBJ2-1
v_call: TRBV19
d_call: TRBD2
cdr3_nt: TGTGCCAGTACCCTAGCGGGAGGTGGAAATGAGCAGTTCTTC
cdr3_aa: CASTLAGGGNEQFF

clone_size: few
j_call: TRBJ1-5
v_call: TRBV7-2
d_call: .
cdr3_nt: TGTGCCAGCAGCTTAGTCAATCAGCCCCAGCATTTT
cdr3_aa: CASSLVNQPQHF

clone_size: once
j_call: TRBJ2-3
v_call: TRBV6-1
d_call: .
cdr3_nt: TGTGCCAGCACTCAAGGGCGGGGCCTAGATACGCAGTATTTT
cdr3_aa: CASTQGRGLDTQYF

clone_size: .
j_call: TRBJ2-1
v_call: TRBV28
d_call: .
cdr3_nt: TGTGCCAGCTTTAGGAGGGGACCCAATGAGCAGTTCTTC
cdr3_aa: CASFRRGPNEQFF

clone_size: .
j_call: TRBJ2-3
v_call: TRBV12-5
d_call: .
cdr3_nt: TGTGCTAGTGGTTTGGGGGCAGATACGCAGTATTTT
cdr3_aa: CASGLGADTQYF

clone_size: .
j_call: TRBJ2-3
v_call: TRBV25-1
d_call: TRBD1
cdr3_nt: TGTGCCAGCAGTGAGGACAGGGCACGGGGGGATACGCAGTATTTT
cdr3_aa: CASSEDRARGDTQYF

clone_size: .
j_call: TRBJ2-3
v_call: TRBV7-2
d_call: .
cdr3_nt: TGTGCCAGCAGCTTATGGACTGATTCTGATACGCAGTATTTT
cdr3_aa: CASSLWTDSDTQYF

clone_size: .
j_call: TRBJ2-7
v_call: TRBV6-5
d_call: TRBD2
cdr3_nt: TGTGCCAGCCGGTTGACTAGCGGGTTCTCAGGGGAGCAGTACTTC
cdr3_aa: CASRLTSGFSGEQYF

clone_size: once
j_call: TRBJ2-1
v_call: TRBV2
d_call: .
cdr3_nt: TGTGCCACCTCGCGGGGAGATGAGCAGTTCTTC
cdr3_aa: CATSRGDEQFF

clone_size: .
j_call: TRBJ2-5
v_call: TRBV5-4
d_call: .
cdr3_nt: TGTGCCAGCAGCTTGGAGGTAGCGGTAGACGGGGAGACCCAGTACTTC
cdr3_aa: CASSLEVAVDGETQYF

clone_size: .
j_call: TRBJ2-3
v_call: TRBV6-4
d_call: TRBD2
cdr3_nt: TGTGCCAGCAGTGAGGCTAGCGGGAGCACAGATACGCAGTATTTT
cdr3_aa: CASSEASGSTDTQYF

clone_size: .
j_call: TRBJ2-1
v_call: TRBV4-1
d_call: TRBD2
cdr3_nt: TGCGCCAGCAGTCCCCAACTAGCGGGATTCTACAATGAGCAGTTCTTC
cdr3_aa: CASSPQLAGFYNEQFF

clone_size: .
j_call: TRBJ2-3
v_call: TRBV14
d_call: TRBD2
cdr3_nt: TGTGCCAGCAGCCAAGAAAGGGAGGGCCGGACAGATACGCAGTATTTT
cdr3_aa: CASSQEREGRTDTQYF

clone_size: few
j_call: TRBJ1-1
v_call: TRBV5-5
d_call: TRBD1
cdr3_nt: TGTGCCAGCAGCGACGGGACAGGGGAGGATGAAGCTTTCTTT
cdr3_aa: CASSDGTGEDEAFF

clone_size: .
j_call: TRBJ1-1
v_call: TRBV5-6
d_call: .
cdr3_nt: TGTGCCAGCAGCTTTGGGGAAGAACCAGCCAGAAACACTGAAGCTTTCTTT
cdr3_aa: CASSFGEEPARNTEAFF

clone_size: .
j_call: TRBJ2-5
v_call: TRBV20-1
d_call: .
cdr3_nt: TGCAGCGGCCAAGAGACCCAGTACTTC
cdr3_aa: CSGQETQYF

clone_size: .
j_call: TRBJ2-5
v_call: TRBV20-1
d_call: .
cdr3_nt: TGCAGTGCTAGTACCCAAGAGACCCAGTACTTC
cdr3_aa: CSASTQETQYF

clone_size: .
j_call: TRBJ2-3
v_call: TRBV6-1
d_call: .
cdr3_nt: TGTGCCAGCAGTGAAGCGCTTACAGATGTCACAGATACGCAGTATTTT
cdr3_aa: CASSEALTDVTDTQYF

clone_size: .
j_call: TRBJ2-7
v_call: TRBV4-2
d_call: .
cdr3_nt: TGTGCCAGCAGCCAGGAGGGGGCCCATAGCTCCTACGAGCAGTACTTC
cdr3_aa: CASSQEGAHSSYEQYF

clone_size: .
j_call: TRBJ2-7
v_call: TRBV5-1
d_call: .
cdr3_nt: TGCGCCAGCAGCTTGGAACAGGGTATCAACGAGCAGTACTTC
cdr3_aa: CASSLEQGINEQYF

clone_size: .
j_call: TRBJ1-6
v_call: TRBV7-2
d_call: .
cdr3_nt: TGTGCCAGCAGCTTAACATCTACGATCACGAATTCACCCCTCCACTTT
cdr3_aa: CASSLTSTITNSPLHF